The entry below gives a single T cell receptor beta chain sequence along with its context. Its antigen is unidentified. Researchers took blood at baseline, on cycle 4 day 1, and on cycle 7 day 1. These data are taken from a study of OX40 agonist ivuxolimab in advanced cancers. Study summary: Enrollees could have had prior anti-PD-1, anti-PD-L1 or anti-CTLA-4 therapy, which about 42% had received.

Data came from immunoSEQ multiplex PCR; TCRdb stores just in-frame clones and leaves some out. The table records 15,000 to 25,000 clones, roughly 91% of them present only once. V was clipped by 4 bases and J by 7 bases, with 5 bases between them. CDR1 is SGHVS and CDR2 is FQNEAQ in the germline V gene. The length of the CDR3 is 11 residues. Points from the study as a whole: Patients who responded partially at 0.1-3.0 mg/kg showed clonal expansion ranking among the lowest. There was clonal expansion of CD4+ and CD8+ blood T cells by week 6 at 0.1 to 3.0 mg/kg.

The specimen comprised CD4+ or CD8+ T cells sorted from blood, sampled in a trial of the OX40 agonist ivuxolimab. The rearrangement links TRBV7-8 to TRBJ2-4; D is undetermined. The TCR was taken from an adult with an advanced solid tumor such as melanoma, head and neck, liver or kidney cancer. The DNA for the CDR3 is TGTGCCAGCAGCTCAGGCAACATTCAGTACTTC. This codes for CASSSGNIQYF.